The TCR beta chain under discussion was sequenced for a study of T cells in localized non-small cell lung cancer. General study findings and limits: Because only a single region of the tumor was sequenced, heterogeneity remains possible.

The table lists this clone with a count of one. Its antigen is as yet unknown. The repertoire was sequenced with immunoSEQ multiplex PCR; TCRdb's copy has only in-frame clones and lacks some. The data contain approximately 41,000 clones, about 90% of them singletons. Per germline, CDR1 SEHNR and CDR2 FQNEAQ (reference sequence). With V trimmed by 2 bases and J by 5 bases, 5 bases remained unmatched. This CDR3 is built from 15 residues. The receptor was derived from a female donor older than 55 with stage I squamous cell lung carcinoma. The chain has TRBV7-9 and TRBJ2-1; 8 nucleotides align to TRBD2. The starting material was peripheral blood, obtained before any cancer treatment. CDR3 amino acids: CASSLRTSPHNEQFF. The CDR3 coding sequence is TGTGCCAGCAGCTTAAGGACTAGCCCTCACAATGAGCAGTTCTTC.